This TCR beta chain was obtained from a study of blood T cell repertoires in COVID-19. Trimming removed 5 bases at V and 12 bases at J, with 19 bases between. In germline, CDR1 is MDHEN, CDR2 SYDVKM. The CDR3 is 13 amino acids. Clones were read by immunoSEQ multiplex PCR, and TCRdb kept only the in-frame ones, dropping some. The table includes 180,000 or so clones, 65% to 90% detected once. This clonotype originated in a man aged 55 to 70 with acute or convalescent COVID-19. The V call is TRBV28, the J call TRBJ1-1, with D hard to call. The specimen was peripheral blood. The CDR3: CASSPVSLRRTFF. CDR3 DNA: TGTGCCAGCAGTCCGGTTTCACTTCGTCGAACTTTCTTT.